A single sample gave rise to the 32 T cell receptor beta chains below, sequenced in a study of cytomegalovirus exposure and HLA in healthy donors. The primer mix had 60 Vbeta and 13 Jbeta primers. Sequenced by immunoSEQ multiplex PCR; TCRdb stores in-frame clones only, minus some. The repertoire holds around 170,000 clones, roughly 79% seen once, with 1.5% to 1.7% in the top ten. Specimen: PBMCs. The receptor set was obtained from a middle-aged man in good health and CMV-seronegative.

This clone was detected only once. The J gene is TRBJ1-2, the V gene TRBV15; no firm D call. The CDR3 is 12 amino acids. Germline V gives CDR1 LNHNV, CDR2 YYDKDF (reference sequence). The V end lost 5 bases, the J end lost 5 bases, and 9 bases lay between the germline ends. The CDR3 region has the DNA TGTGCCACCAGCTACACGGAGTATGGCTACACCTTC. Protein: CATSYTEYGYTF.

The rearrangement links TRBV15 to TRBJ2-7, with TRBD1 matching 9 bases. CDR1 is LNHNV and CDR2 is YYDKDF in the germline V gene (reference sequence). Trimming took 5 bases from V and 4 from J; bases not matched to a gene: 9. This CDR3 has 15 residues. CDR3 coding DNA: TGTGCCACCAGCGGGGGGACAGGGTCCAATTACGAGCAGTACTTC. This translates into CATSGGTGSNYEQYF.

The CDR3 DNA follows: TGTGCCAGCAGCTTAGGTAGCGGACCCTCCTACAATGAGCAGTTCTTC. Its protein is CASSLGSGPSYNEQFF. This sequence joins TRBV7-9 and TRBJ2-1; a possible D gene is TRBD2 (6 bases). The CDR3 sequence is 16 residues long. CDR1 SEHNR and CDR2 FQNEAQ come from the germline V gene (reference sequence). Trimming took 1 base from V and 0 from J, leaving 10 bases between them.

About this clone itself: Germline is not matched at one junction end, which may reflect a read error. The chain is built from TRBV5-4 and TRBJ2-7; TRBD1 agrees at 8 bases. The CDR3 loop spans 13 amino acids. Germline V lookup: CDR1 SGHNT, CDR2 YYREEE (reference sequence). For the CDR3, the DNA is TGTGCCAGCAGGTTGGGGACAGGCGGCGAGCAGTACTTC. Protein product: CASRLGTGGEQYF.

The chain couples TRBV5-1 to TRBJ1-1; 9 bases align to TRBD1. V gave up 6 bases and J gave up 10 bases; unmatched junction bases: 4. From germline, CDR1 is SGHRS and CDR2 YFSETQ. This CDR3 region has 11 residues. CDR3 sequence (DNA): TGCGCCAGCAAGGAGACAGGGGGAGCTTTCTTT. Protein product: CASKETGGAFF.

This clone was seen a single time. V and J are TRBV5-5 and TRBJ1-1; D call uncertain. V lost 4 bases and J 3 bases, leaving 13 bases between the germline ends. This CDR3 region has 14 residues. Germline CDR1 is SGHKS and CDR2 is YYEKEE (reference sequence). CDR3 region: CASSPGAGYTEAFF. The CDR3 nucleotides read TGTGCCAGCAGCCCGGGTGCGGGGTACACTGAAGCTTTCTTT.

The CDR3 region has the DNA TGCGCCAGCAGCTTGGCCGGGACAGGGGAAGAGACCCAGTACTTC. This gives the protein CASSLAGTGEETQYF. The gene calls are TRBV5-1 and TRBJ2-5; 10 bases are a match to TRBD1. CDR3 size: 15 residues. V lost 0 bases and J lost 3; bases outside the gene matches: 2. From germline, CDR1 is SGHRS and CDR2 YFSETQ.

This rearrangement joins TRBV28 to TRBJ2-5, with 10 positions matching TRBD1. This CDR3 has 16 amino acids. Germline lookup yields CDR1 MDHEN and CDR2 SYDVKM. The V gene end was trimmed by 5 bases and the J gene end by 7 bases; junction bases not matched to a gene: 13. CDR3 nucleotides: TGTGCCAGCAGTCCCCCGGGACAGGGGATTTTGGGGACCCAGTACTTC. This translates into CASSPPGQGILGTQYF. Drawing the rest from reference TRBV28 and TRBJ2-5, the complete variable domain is DVKVTQSSRYLVKRTGEKVFLECVQDMDHENMFWYRQDPGLGLRLIYFSYDVKMKEKGDIPEGYSVSREKKERFSLILESASTNQTSMYLCASSPPGQGILGTQYFGPGTRLLVL.

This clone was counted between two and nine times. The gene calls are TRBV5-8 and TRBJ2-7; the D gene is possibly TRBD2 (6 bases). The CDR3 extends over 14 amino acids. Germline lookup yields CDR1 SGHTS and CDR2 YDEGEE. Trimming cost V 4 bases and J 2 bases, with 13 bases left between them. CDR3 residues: CASSLLGGAYEQYV. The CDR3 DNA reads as TGTGCCAGCAGCCTACTTGGAGGGGCCTACGAGCAGTACGTC.

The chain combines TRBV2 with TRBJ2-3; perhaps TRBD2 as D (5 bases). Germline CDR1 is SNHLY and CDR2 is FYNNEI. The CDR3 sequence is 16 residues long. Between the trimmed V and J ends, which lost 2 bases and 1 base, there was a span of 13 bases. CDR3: CASSERGSRRTDTQYF. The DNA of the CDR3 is TGTGCCAGCAGTGAACGTGGGAGCCGGCGCACAGATACGCAGTATTTT.

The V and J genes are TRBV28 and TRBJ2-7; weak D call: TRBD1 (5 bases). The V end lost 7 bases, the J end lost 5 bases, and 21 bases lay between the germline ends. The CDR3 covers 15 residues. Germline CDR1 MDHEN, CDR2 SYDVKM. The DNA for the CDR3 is TGTGCCAGCATCCTAGGCTCTAGTGGGGCCCACGAGCAGTACTTC. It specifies CASILGSSGAHEQYF.

CDR3 DNA sequence: TGTGCCAGCAGCCGCGGCGGGAACCCTACAGATACGCAGTATTTT. Protein product: CASSRGGNPTDTQYF. The J gene is TRBJ2-3, the V gene TRBV5-8, with a tentative D call TRBD2 (6 bases). The V and J ends lost 4 bases and 3 bases respectively, with 15 bases between them. CDR1 and CDR2 (germline): SGHTS, YDEGEE. The CDR3 length is 15 residues.

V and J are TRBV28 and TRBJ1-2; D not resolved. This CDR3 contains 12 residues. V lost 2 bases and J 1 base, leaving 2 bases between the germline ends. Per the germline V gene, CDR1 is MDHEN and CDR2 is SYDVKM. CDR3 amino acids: CASSLLNYGYTF. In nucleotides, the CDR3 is TGTGCCAGCAGTTTACTTAACTATGGCTACACCTTC.

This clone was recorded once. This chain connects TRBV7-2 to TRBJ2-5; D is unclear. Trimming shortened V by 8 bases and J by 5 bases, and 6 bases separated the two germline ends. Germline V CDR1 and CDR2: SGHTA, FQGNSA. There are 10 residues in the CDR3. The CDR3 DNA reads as TGTGCCAGCGGCAGGGAGACCCAGTACTTC. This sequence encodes CASGRETQYF.

CDR3 sequence: CASSLGEGGGETQYF. Written as DNA, the CDR3 is TGTGCCAGCAGCCTAGGGGAGGGAGGCGGAGAGACCCAGTACTTC. The rearrangement uses TRBV7-3 and TRBJ2-5; 7 bases agree with TRBD2. V dropped 5 bases and J dropped 4; count of bases not matched to a gene: 10. The CDR3 contains 15 residues. In germline, CDR1 is SGHTA, CDR2 FQGTGA.

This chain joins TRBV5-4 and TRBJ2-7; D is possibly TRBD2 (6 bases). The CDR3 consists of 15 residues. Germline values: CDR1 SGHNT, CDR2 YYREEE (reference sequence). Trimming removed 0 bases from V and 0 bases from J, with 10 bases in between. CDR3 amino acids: CASSLDGGSSYEQYF. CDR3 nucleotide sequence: TGTGCCAGCAGCTTGGATGGGGGGAGCTCCTACGAGCAGTACTTC.

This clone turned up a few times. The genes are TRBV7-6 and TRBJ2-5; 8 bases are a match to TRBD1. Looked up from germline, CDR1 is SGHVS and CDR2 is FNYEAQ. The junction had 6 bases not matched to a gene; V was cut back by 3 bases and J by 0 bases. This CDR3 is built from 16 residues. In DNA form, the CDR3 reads TGTGCCAGCAGCTTGACAGGGGCCACGTACCAAGAGACCCAGTACTTC. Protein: CASSLTGATYQETQYF.

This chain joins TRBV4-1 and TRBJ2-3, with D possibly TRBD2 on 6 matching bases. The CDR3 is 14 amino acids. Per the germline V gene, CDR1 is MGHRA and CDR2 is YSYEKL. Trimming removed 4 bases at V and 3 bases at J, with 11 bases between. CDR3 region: CASSPRLGTDTQYF. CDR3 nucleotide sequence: TGCGCCAGCAGCCCTCGACTAGGGACAGATACGCAGTATTTT.

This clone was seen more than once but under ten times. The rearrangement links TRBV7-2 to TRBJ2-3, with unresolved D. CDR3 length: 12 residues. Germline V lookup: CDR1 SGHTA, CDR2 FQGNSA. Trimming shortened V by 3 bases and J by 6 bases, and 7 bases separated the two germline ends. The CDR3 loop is CASSLFRDTQYF. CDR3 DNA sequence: TGTGCCAGCAGCTTGTTCCGGGATACGCAGTATTTT.

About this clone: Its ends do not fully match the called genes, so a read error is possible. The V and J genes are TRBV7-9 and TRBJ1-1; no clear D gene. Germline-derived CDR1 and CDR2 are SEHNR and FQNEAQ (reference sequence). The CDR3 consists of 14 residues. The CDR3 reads CAGSLFGTRGGAFF. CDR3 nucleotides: TGTGCCGGCAGCTTATTCGGAACTCGAGGAGGAGCTTTCTTT. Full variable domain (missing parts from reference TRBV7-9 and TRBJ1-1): DTGVSQNPRHKITKRGQNVTFRCDPISEHNRLYWYRQTLGQGPEFLTYFQNEAQLEKSRLLSDRFSAERPKGSFSTLEIQRTEQGDSAMYLCAGSLFGTRGGAFFGQGTRLTVV.

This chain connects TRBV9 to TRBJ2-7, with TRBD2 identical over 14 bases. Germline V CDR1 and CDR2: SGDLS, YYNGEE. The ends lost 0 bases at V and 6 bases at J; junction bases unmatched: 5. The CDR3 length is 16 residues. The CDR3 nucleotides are TGTGCCAGCAGCGTAGGGGGGGGACTAGCGGGAGTCGAGCAGTACTTC. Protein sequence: CASSVGGGLAGVEQYF.

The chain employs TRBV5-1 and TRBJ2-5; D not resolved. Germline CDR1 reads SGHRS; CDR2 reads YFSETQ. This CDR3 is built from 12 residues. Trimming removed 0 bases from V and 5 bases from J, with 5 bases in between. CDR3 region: CASSLALETQYF. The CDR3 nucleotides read TGCGCCAGCAGCTTGGCCCTCGAGACCCAGTACTTC.

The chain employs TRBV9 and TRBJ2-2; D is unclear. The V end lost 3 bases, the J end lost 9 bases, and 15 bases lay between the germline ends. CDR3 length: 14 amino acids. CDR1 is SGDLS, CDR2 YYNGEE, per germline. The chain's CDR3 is CASSDPGFPRELFF. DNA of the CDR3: TGTGCCAGCAGCGACCCGGGTTTCCCCCGGGAGCTGTTTTTT.

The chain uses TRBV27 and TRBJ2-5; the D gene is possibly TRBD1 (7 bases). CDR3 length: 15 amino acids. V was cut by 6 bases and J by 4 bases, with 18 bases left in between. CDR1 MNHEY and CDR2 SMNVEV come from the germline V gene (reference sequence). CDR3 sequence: CASSRKLQGGETQYF. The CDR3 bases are TGTGCCAGCAGCCGGAAATTGCAGGGGGGAGAGACCCAGTACTTC.

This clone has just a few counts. DNA for the CDR3: TGTGCCAGCAGCGTAGCTGGCACTAGCAATCAGCCCCAGCATTTT. Its translation: CASSVAGTSNQPQHF. The rearrangement uses TRBV9 and TRBJ1-5; D gene uncertain. CDR3 size: 15 residues. Trimming took off 0 bases at V and 0 bases at J, with 7 bases between the two ends. Germline V gene sequence: CDR1 SGDLS, CDR2 YYNGEE.

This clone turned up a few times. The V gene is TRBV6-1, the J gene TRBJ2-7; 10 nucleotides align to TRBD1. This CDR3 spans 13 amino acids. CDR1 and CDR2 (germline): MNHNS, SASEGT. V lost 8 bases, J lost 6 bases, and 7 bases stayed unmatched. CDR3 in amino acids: CASRGTGDSEQYV. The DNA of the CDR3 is TGTGCCAGCCGGGGGACAGGGGATTCCGAGCAGTACGTC.

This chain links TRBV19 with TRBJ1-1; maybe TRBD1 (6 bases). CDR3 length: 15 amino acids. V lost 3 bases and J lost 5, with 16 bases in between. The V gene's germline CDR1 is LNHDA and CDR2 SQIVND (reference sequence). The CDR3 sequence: CASSIGAGVGTEAFF. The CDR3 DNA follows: TGTGCCAGTAGTATTGGGGCAGGGGTCGGGACTGAAGCTTTCTTT. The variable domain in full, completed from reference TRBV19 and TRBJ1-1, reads DGGITQSPKYLFRKEGQNVTLSCEQNLNHDAMYWYRQDPGQGLRLIYYSQIVNDFQKGDIAEGYSVSREKKESFPLTVTSAQKNPTAFYLCASSIGAGVGTEAFFGQGTRLTVV.

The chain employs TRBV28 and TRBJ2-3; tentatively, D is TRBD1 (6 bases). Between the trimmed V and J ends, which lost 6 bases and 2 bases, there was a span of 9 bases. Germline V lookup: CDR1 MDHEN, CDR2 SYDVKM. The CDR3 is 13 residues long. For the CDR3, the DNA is TGTGCCAGCAGAGGACAGCCCACAGATACGCAGTATTTT. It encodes CASRGQPTDTQYF.

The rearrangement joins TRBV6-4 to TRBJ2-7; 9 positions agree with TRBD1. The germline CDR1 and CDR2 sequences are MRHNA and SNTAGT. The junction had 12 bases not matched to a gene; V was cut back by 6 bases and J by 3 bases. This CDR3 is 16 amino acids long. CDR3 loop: CASSQTGTGRYYEQYV. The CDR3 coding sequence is TGTGCCAGCAGCCAAACCGGGACAGGGAGATACTACGAGCAGTACGTC.

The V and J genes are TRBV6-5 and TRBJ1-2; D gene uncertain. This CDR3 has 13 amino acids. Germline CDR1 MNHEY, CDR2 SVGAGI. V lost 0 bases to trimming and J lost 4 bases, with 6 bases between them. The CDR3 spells CASSYSRVYGYTF. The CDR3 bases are TGTGCCAGCAGTTACTCGAGGGTCTATGGCTACACCTTC.

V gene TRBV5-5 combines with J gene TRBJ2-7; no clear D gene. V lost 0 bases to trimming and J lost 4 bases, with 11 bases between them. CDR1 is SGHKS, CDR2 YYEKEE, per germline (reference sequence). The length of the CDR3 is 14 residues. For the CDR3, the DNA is TGTGCCAGCAGCTTGGATCTAATTGCTTACGAGCAGTACTTC. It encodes CASSLDLIAYEQYF.

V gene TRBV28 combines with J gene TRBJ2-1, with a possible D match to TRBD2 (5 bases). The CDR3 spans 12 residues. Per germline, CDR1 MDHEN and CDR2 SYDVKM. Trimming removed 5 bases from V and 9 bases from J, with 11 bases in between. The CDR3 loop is CASSLGLVEQFF. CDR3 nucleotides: TGTGCCAGCAGTCTTGGACTGGTTGAGCAGTTCTTC.